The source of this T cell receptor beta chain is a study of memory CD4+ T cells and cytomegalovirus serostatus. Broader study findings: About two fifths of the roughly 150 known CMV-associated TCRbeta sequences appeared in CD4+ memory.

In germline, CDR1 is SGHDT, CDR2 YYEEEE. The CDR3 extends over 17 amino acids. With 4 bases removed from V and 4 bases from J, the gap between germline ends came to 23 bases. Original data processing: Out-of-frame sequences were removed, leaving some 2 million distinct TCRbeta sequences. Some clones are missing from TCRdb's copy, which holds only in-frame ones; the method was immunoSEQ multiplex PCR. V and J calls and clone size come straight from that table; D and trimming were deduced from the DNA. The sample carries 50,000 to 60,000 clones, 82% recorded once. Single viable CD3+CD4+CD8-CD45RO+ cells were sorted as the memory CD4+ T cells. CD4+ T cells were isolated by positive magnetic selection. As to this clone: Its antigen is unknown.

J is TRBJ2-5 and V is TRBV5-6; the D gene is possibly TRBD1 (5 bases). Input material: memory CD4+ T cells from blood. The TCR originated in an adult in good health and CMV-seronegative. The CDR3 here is CASSGAGRSLGRETQYF. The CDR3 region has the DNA TGTGCCAGCAGCGGGGCTGGGCGTTCTCTTGGTCGAGAGACCCAGTACTTC.